The 24 T cell receptor beta chains given below trace back to one sample, sequenced in a study of OX40 agonist ivuxolimab in advanced cancers. Some clones are missing from TCRdb's copy, which holds only in-frame ones; the method was immunoSEQ multiplex PCR. The sample carries about 46,000 clones, about 83% recorded once. The sample in question was CD4+ or CD8+ T cells sorted from blood, obtained in a trial of the OX40 agonist ivuxolimab. Source of these receptors: an adult with an advanced solid tumor such as melanoma, head and neck, liver or kidney cancer.

V is TRBV9 and J is TRBJ2-7; the D gene is possibly TRBD1 (7 bases). CDR3 length: 13 amino acids. The ends were cut back, 3 bases at V and 2 bases at J, with 9 bases in the middle. The germline V gene encodes CDR1 SGDLS and CDR2 YYNGEE. Here the CDR3 DNA reads TGTGCCAGCAGCGCAGGGGGGACCTACGAGCAGTACTTC. It specifies CASSAGGTYEQYF.

This chain links TRBV19 with TRBJ2-7; perhaps TRBD1 as D (5 bases). Between the trimmed V and J ends, which lost 4 bases and 5 bases, there was a span of 15 bases. The CDR3 covers 14 residues. CDR1 and CDR2 (germline): LNHDA, SQIVND (reference sequence). The CDR3 region has the DNA TGTGCCAGTAGTAGAACTCGCCCGACAGACGAGCAGTACTTC. As protein: CASSRTRPTDEQYF.

V and J are TRBV5-4 and TRBJ2-3, with D uncertain. Trimming pared 5 bases from V and 2 bases from J, leaving 9 bases between. Germline V CDR1 and CDR2: SGHNT, YYREEE (reference sequence). The CDR3 is 13 residues long. The CDR3 DNA sequence: TGTGCCAGCAGAAGCACAGCCACAGATACGCAGTATTTT. Translating it yields CASRSTATDTQYF.

The chain couples TRBV5-1 to TRBJ2-3, with D hard to call. The germline V gene has CDR1 SGHRS and CDR2 YFSETQ. The CDR3 is 12 amino acids. Deletions cut 0 bases from V and 6 bases from J, with 5 bases between. CDR3 sequence: CASSLVEDTQYF. CDR3 in DNA: TGCGCCAGCAGCTTGGTCGAGGATACGCAGTATTTT.

The gene calls are TRBV7-2 and TRBJ2-5, with 7 bases that match TRBD1. The J call may be in error: the DNA end matches TRBJ2-7 better. The length of the CDR3 is 13 residues. Germline V lookup: CDR1 SGHTA, CDR2 FQGNSA. The CDR3 here is CASSAQGTYEQYF. Here the CDR3 DNA reads TGTGCCAGCAGCGCACAGGGGACCTACGAGCAGTACTTC.

The chain has TRBV19 and TRBJ2-7; weak D call: TRBD2 (5 bases). V was trimmed by 7 bases and J by 4 bases, leaving 14 bases between them. Germline V gene data show CDR1 as LNHDA and CDR2 as SQIVND (reference sequence). This CDR3 spans 13 amino acids. CDR3: CASKSGDGYEQYF. In nucleotides, the CDR3 is TGTGCCAGTAAATCCGGGGATGGTTACGAGCAGTACTTC.

This rearrangement joins TRBV12-5 to TRBJ2-3; 8 bases match TRBD2. From germline, CDR1 is LGHNT and CDR2 FRNRAP. The junction had 11 bases not matched to a gene; V was cut back by 5 bases and J by 4 bases. This CDR3 region has 16 residues. The CDR3 DNA reads as TGTGCTAGTGGTCTTGGGAATAGCGGGACGGCAGATACGCAGTATTTT. Translation gives CASGLGNSGTADTQYF.

The chain employs TRBV7-9 and TRBJ1-3; D perhaps matches TRBD1 (5 bases). This CDR3 comprises 15 residues. With 4 bases removed from V and 6 bases from J, the gap between germline ends came to 16 bases. CDR1 SEHNR and CDR2 FQNEAQ come from the germline V gene (reference sequence). CDR3 sequence (DNA): TGTGCCAGCAGCTCCACGGGGGGGTTTATAAACACCATATATTTT. Translated: CASSSTGGFINTIYF.

CDR3 sequence (DNA): TGTGCCAGCAGTCAAGGGAATGGCTACACCTTC. Translated: CASSQGNGYTF. The chain links TRBV6-5 to TRBJ1-2; D gene ambiguous. This CDR3 is built from 11 residues. The ends were cut back, 5 bases at V and 6 bases at J, with 7 bases in the middle. Per the germline V gene, CDR1 is MNHEY and CDR2 is SVGAGI.

Written as DNA, the CDR3 is TGTGCCACCAAGCCGCTGGGCAACAGGAATTCACCCCTCCACTTT. This translates into CATKPLGNRNSPLHF. The chain recombines TRBV15 with TRBJ1-6, with D possibly being TRBD1 (5 bases). The CDR3 has 15 residues. The V gene lost 7 bases and the J gene lost 7 bases, with 17 bases spanning the gap. Looked up from germline, CDR1 is LNHNV and CDR2 is YYDKDF (reference sequence).

The V and J genes are TRBV7-6 and TRBJ1-3, with TRBD1 as a possible D gene (6 bases). The CDR3 is 16 residues long. The germline CDR1 and CDR2 sequences are SGHVS and FNYEAQ. Trimming pared 4 bases from V and 0 bases from J, leaving 13 bases between. CDR3 protein: CASSSMDSNSGNTIYF. The CDR3 region has the DNA TGTGCCAGCAGCTCCATGGACAGCAACTCTGGAAACACCATATATTTT.

The V gene is TRBV11-2, the J gene TRBJ2-2; TRBD1 is a possible D gene (6 bases). Trimming left V 2 bases short and J 6 bases short, with 13 bases between. Per germline, CDR1 SGHAT and CDR2 FQNNGV. The CDR3 spans 15 residues. In nucleotides, the CDR3 is TGTGCCAGCAGCTTAAGAACAGGGTATGCCGGGGAGCTGTTTTTT. Its protein is CASSLRTGYAGELFF.

Relative to its sample, this clone is medium-sized (0.01 to 0.1%). The V gene is TRBV5-6, the J gene TRBJ2-7; D is uncertain. Trimming stripped 3 bases from V and 3 bases from J, with 4 bases between. The CDR3 is 11 amino acids. Per the germline V gene, CDR1 is SGHDT and CDR2 is YYEEEE. The CDR3 region has the DNA TGTGCCAGCAGCTCGTACTACGAGCAGTACTTC. Protein sequence: CASSSYYEQYF.

This chain joins TRBV5-1 and TRBJ2-4; possible D gene TRBD2, 5 bases. V lost 4 bases and J lost 9, with 20 bases in between. Germline V lookup: CDR1 SGHRS, CDR2 YFSETQ. The CDR3 consists of 15 residues. CDR3 in amino acids: CASSPRGEGSSIQYF. The CDR3 DNA sequence: TGCGCCAGCAGCCCCCGGGGTGAGGGAAGTAGCATTCAGTACTTC.

The genes are TRBV12-5 and TRBJ2-5; the D gene could be TRBD1 or TRBD2 (6 bases each). The germline V and J ends were trimmed by 5 bases and 5 bases, with 18 bases remaining between them. This CDR3 region has 15 residues. CDR1 and CDR2 from the germline V gene are LGHNT and FRNRAP. CDR3 sequence (DNA): TGTGCTAGTGGTCCGGGGGCACTCCGAGGGGAGACCCAGTACTTC. Residues: CASGPGALRGETQYF.

CDR3 bases: TGTGCCAGCAGCTTAGCAAATGTCGGGGAGCTGTTTTTT. This encodes CASSLANVGELFF. V usage is TRBV7-8 and J usage is TRBJ2-2; D gene uncertain. The V end lost 0 bases, the J end lost 7 bases, and 6 bases lay between the germline ends. The CDR3 totals 13 residues. The germline gives CDR1 SGHVS, CDR2 FQNEAQ.

The V gene is TRBV27, the J gene TRBJ2-1; D ambiguous. Between the trimmed V and J ends, which lost 4 bases and 5 bases, there was a span of 15 bases. Germline V gives CDR1 MNHEY, CDR2 SMNVEV (reference sequence). The CDR3 is 15 amino acids. The CDR3 coding sequence is TGTGCCAGCAGTTCTATAGCCCTCCGAAACAATGAGCAGTTCTTC. This translates into CASSSIALRNNEQFF.

The chain couples TRBV4-2 to TRBJ2-7; D not resolved. The CDR3 has 14 residues. Germline assignment: CDR1 LGHNA and CDR2 YNFKEQ. Trimming shortened V by 0 bases and J by 5 bases, and 11 bases separated the two germline ends. As DNA, the CDR3 is TGTGCCAGCAGCCAAGATCCACAGTATGACGAGCAGTACTTC. It encodes CASSQDPQYDEQYF.

The chain is built from TRBV6-5 and TRBJ2-7; 12 nucleotides align to TRBD2. V trimming: 5 bases; J trimming: 7 bases; junction bases outside the gene matches: 9. CDR1 is MNHEY, CDR2 SVGAGI, per germline. The CDR3 loop spans 15 amino acids. Here the CDR3 DNA reads TGTGCCAGCAGTCGACTAGCGGGAGAGTCGCAAGAGCAGTACTTC. It yields the protein CASSRLAGESQEQYF.

This clone was counted a single time. J is TRBJ1-6 and V is TRBV11-1, with 9 positions matching TRBD1. From germline, CDR1 is SGHAT and CDR2 FQDESV (reference sequence). The CDR3 extends over 15 amino acids. Trimming cost V 0 bases and J 10 bases; bases outside gene matches: 4. DNA for the CDR3: TGTGCCAGCAGCTTAGCGGTGGACAGGGGATCACCCCTCCACTTT. As protein: CASSLAVDRGSPLHF.

This clone is termed large. CDR3 DNA: TGTGCCAGTAGTCTAGGGACAGCCTCCTACAATGAGCAGTTCTTC. Translating it yields CASSLGTASYNEQFF. The rearrangement uses TRBV19 and TRBJ2-1, with TRBD1 identical over 7 bases. V gave up 5 bases and J gave up 0 bases; unmatched junction bases: 4. Germline V gene lookup returns CDR1 LNHDA and CDR2 SQIVND (reference sequence). The CDR3 loop spans 15 amino acids.

The gene calls are TRBV28 and TRBJ1-5; 9 positions match TRBD1. Germline CDR1 reads MDHEN; CDR2 reads SYDVKM. CDR3 length equals 18 residues. Unmatched junction bases numbered 11, after V lost 4 bases and J lost 1 base. The CDR3 protein is CASSSLDRGIKSNQPQHF. Here the CDR3 DNA reads TGTGCCAGCAGTTCTCTCGACAGGGGGATAAAAAGCAATCAGCCCCAGCATTTT.

The rearrangement links TRBV4-2 to TRBJ2-7; no definite D call. This CDR3 has 15 amino acids. V was shortened by 3 bases and J by 3 bases, with 15 bases between the two germline ends. Germline lookup yields CDR1 LGHNA and CDR2 YNFKEQ. DNA for the CDR3: TGTGCCAGCAGCCAGTCCAACTACGGCGGCTACGAGCAGTACTTC. Its translation: CASSQSNYGGYEQYF.

This chain uses TRBV6-1 with TRBJ2-3, with TRBD2 matching 9 bases. Germline lookup yields CDR1 MNHNS and CDR2 SASEGT. The CDR3 runs 15 residues. V trimming: 6 bases; J trimming: 0 bases; junction bases outside the gene matches: 4. CDR3 in DNA: TGTGCCAGCAGACCTAGCGGGATGAGCACAGATACGCAGTATTTT. Translated, it gives CASRPSGMSTDTQYF.